This T cell receptor (beta chain) stems from a study of identical twins. Study conclusions and caveats: A cross-sectional statistical analysis, not follow-up of the same donors, supported the conclusions. The study found that models underestimated out-of-frame TCR alpha sharing in monozygotic twins.

The trim removed 7 bases at V and 4 bases at J, leaving 10 bases unmatched. CDR1 is ENHRY, CDR2 SYGVKD, per germline. The CDR3 has 14 residues. TCRdb re-called the 5' RACE reads through MiXCR, storing one row per CDR3 protein. The table shows hundreds of thousands of distinct CDR3 sequences, with just over 7% occurring only once. Healthy Caucasians provided all donations. This clonotype has only a few counts. The antigen remains unidentified. These data also featured in a second study, about yellow fever vaccine responses in identical twins.

The receptor comes from a woman between 18 and 29 years old in good health. The sequencing sample was made of PBMCs. The J gene is TRBJ2-7, the V gene TRBV10-3; 7 bases are shared with TRBD1. The DNA of the CDR3 is TGTGCCATCAACAGGGGCACGGGCGGATACGAGCAGTACTTC. Translated: CAINRGTGGYEQYF.